This T cell receptor (beta chain) was identified during a study of blood T cells in healthy people across ages. Overall study findings and caveats: Estimates drawn from one million T cells were deemed to understate diversity.

Per-sample PBMC isolation yielded at least 6.5 million cells. V lost 0 bases, J lost 3 bases, and 7 bases stayed unmatched. The CDR3 runs 16 residues. CDR1 is DFQATT and CDR2 is SNEGSKA in the germline V gene (reference sequence). With a J-beta primer mix and a sample-barcoded 5' primer, a second PCR ran roughly 6 to 12 cycles. Using its own MiXCR run on the 5' RACE reads, TCRdb lists one record per CDR3 protein. The sample records hundreds of thousands of distinct CDR3 sequences, roughly 50% being singletons. In regard to this clonotype: Its target is not known.

The sequenced material came from blood. The origin of this receptor is a man in his 60s in good health. This chain links TRBV20-1 with TRBJ2-3; 9 bases agree with TRBD1. In nucleotides, the CDR3 is TGCAGTGCTAGAGATCAAGGGGACAGGGCGACAGATACGCAGTATTTT. The encoded protein is CSARDQGDRATDTQYF.